This T cell receptor (beta chain) appears in the sequencing data of a study of blood T cells in healthy people across ages (dated by TCRdb to about 2015). In the study overall: In model experiments, roughly one uniquely barcoded TCR beta cDNA molecule per two T cells was captured by template switching. Donors were grouped into four age groups: young (average roughly 15 years), middle-aged (roughly 37), aged (approximately 67) and long-lived (about 89). Two additional independent replicas of 1 million unique cDNA reads from the same blood draw were analyzed for two donors (one aged 18 to 29 and one aged 80 or older). Age-related changes in TCR beta repertoire diversity were measured in the study by deep sequencing normalized with unique cDNA molecular identifiers.

Trimming takes 6 bases from V and 7 bases from J, and the germline ends sit 9 bases apart. From cysteine to phenylalanine, the CDR3 is 11 amino acids long. The CDR3 DNA has 33 bases and is translated from base 1. CDR1 is given as DFQATT and CDR2 as SNEGSKA, both from the germline V gene (reference sequence). Note on this clonotype: This clone's antigen is unknown. Base qualities are not recorded, but no much larger clone differs from it by a single base.

Donors were under 40 systemically healthy Caucasian individuals from Russia aged roughly 6 to 90 years. Around 10 milliliters of peripheral blood were collected from each donor into EDTA-treated Vacutainer tubes. Ficoll-Paque density-gradient centrifugation was used to isolate PBMCs, with at least 6 million per sample. Total RNA, at least 5 micrograms per sample, was extracted from PBMCs with Trizol reagent. For every donor, an aliquot of PBMCs went through flow cytometry to measure the percentages of naive CD45RAhigh/CD27high T cells. Library method: 5' RACE. Instrument used: Illumina HiSeq 2500. A second PCR of roughly 7 to 12 cycles was run with a J-beta primer mix and a sample-barcoded 5' primer. A template-switch 5' adaptor carrying 12 random nucleotides introduced a unique molecular identifier onto each TCR beta cDNA molecule. At least 3 million CDR3-containing paired-end reads were obtained from each sample. The Mint cDNA synthesis kit, primed by a TRBC-specific oligonucleotide, was used to synthesize first-strand cDNA from all RNA. All cDNA was treated with uracil-DNA glycosylase and then went through a first 18-cycle PCR with the universal primers M1SS and BC2_uni_R. From the authors' description of their analysis: For normalization, 1 million high-quality reads, each with a distinct molecular identifier, were randomly selected from each sample. Reads with shared molecular identifiers were discarded instead of being binned into consensus sequences. CDR3 identification, clonotype clustering and error correction used MiTCR with a Q25 quality threshold and the strictest error-elimination algorithm. A nonparametric unseen species model using Euler transformation provided a lower-bound estimate of total TCR beta diversity. The public reads were reanalyzed by TCRdb: fastp trimming at Q25, MiXCR alignment, in-frame beta chains only. CDR3 protein duplicates are merged, each entry listing the most common genes and DNA. TCRdb, not the original authors, processed these V and J calls. The sample table records more than 600,000 distinct CDR3 sequences; 25% of these occur just once. Clones ranked in the top ten supply under 10% of the sample.

The paper as a whole reports these results and caveats: Conclusive comparison of naive and antigen-experienced compartments was prevented by the profiling of bulk unsorted PBMCs. As age increased, observed TCR beta diversity per million T cells dropped in a roughly linear way, and a significant reduction was already evident by age 40. Estimates of total diversity based on one million sequenced T cells were regarded as lower bounds and as underestimates. Because donor CMV infection status was unknown, age-related changes in expanded clonotypes were potentially confounded. A strong correlation was found between observed TCR beta diversity and the percentage of naive T cells measured by flow cytometry. Compared with the aged group, more naive CD4+ T cells, fewer expanded clones and increased TCR diversity were shown by the long-lived group, suggesting age selection.

These data were also filed under a second study, of T cells of mothers and their children. The second investigation adds: Nine systemically healthy Caucasian individuals served as donors, namely three mothers together with their six children. cDNA synthesis used all of the extracted RNA, with 1.5 ug of RNA in each 15 ul reaction. In the second PCR, the M1S primer introduced both the sample barcodes and 2-4 random nucleotides. More than 8 million TCR beta CDR3 reads were obtained from each mother, and 2.5 million to 3.5 million reads were obtained from each child. Thymic selection similarly shapes TCR recombination output in related and unrelated pairs, with minor effect from inherited differences. Normalized repertoire overlap was always slightly but never significantly higher in related than unrelated mother-child pairs. Persistent microchimeric T cell clones were not detected, at a sensitivity of about 90 clones per million clonotypes. Deep NGS was used in the study to compare the TCR beta repertoires of mothers and children and to look for features that separate related mother-child pairs from unrelated individuals. On average, the children were roughly 12 +/- 4 years old, while the mothers were approximately 41 +/- 4 years old. After adapter ligation with NEBNext reagents, the libraries were sequenced on Illumina HiSeq 2000 with 100+100 nt paired-end reads. To prevent cross-contamination, the mother and child libraries were prepared a month apart and were sequenced in separate runs. Between about 500,000 and 2,300,000 distinct TCR beta clonotypes were identified per donor. Naive TCR beta clonotypes were estimated from low-frequency clonotypes matched to each donor's FACS-determined naive share, without sorting.

This sequence uses TRBV20-1 and TRBJ1-4, and possibly TRBD1, on 5 matching bases. The receptor was isolated from a boy aged 5-17 years in good health. The sequencing sample was made of blood. The encoded CDR3 is CSAAGGEKLFF. The nucleotide sequence reads as follows: TGCAGTGCGGCGGGGGGTGAAAAACTGTTTTTT.